These T cell receptor beta chains were read from a single sample in a study of cytomegalovirus exposure and HLA in healthy donors. Here immunoSEQ multiplex PCR was the method, and the copy in TCRdb shows in-frame clones only, minus some. The table includes 170,000 or so clones, approximately 82% detected once. Sequencing used PBMCs. The receptors stem from a man in his fifties in good health and CMV-seropositive. Both conserved end residues are part of each CDR3. Fields, in order: CDR3 protein, CDR3 DNA, J gene, D gene, CDR3 length, V gene, clone size. D genes are given only for firm matches. Clone size, where shown, is once, few, many, or a class for clones that have expanded.

CDR3aa: CASSLRAGQGADTQYF
CDR3nt: TGTGCCAGCAGCTTACGGGCCGGACAGGGGGCAGATACGCAGTATTTT
j_gene: TRBJ2-3
d_gene: TRBD1
len: 16
v_gene: TRBV7-9
abundance: few

CDR3aa: CASSPGIVLGYTF
CDR3nt: TGTGCCAGCAGCCCCGGGATCGTTCTTGGCTACACCTTC
j_gene: TRBJ1-2
d_gene: -
len: 13
v_gene: TRBV9
abundance: -

CDR3aa: CASSWPSVSGATNTGELFF
CDR3nt: TGTGCCAGCAGCTGGCCCTCGGTTAGCGGGGCTACGAACACCGGGGAGCTGTTTTTT
j_gene: TRBJ2-2
d_gene: TRBD2
len: 19
v_gene: TRBV7-6
abundance: -

CDR3aa: CASSLQGLAKNIQYF
CDR3nt: TGTGCCAGCAGCTTGCAGGGTCTGGCCAAAAACATTCAGTACTTC
j_gene: TRBJ2-4
d_gene: -
len: 15
v_gene: TRBV5-6
abundance: few

CDR3aa: CASSVSGTSYNEQFF
CDR3nt: TGTGCCAGCAGTGTATCCGGGACTAGCTACAATGAGCAGTTCTTC
j_gene: TRBJ2-1
d_gene: TRBD2
len: 15
v_gene: TRBV2
abundance: -

CDR3aa: CASSDAVGDTQYF
CDR3nt: TGTGCCAGCAGTGACGCAGTTGGAGATACGCAGTATTTT
j_gene: TRBJ2-3
d_gene: -
len: 13
v_gene: TRBV2
abundance: -

CDR3aa: CASSTITGVGTDTQYF
CDR3nt: TGTGCCAGCAGTACCATAACAGGGGTGGGCACAGATACGCAGTATTTT
j_gene: TRBJ2-3
d_gene: TRBD1
len: 16
v_gene: TRBV25-1
abundance: -

CDR3aa: CASSYSYGYTF
CDR3nt: TGTGCCAGCAGTTACAGCTATGGCTACACCTTC
j_gene: TRBJ1-2
d_gene: -
len: 11
v_gene: TRBV6-1
abundance: few

CDR3aa: CASSARGRVDYGYTF
CDR3nt: TGTGCCAGTAGTGCCCGCGGCAGGGTGGACTATGGCTACACCTTC
j_gene: TRBJ1-2
d_gene: -
len: 15
v_gene: TRBV19
abundance: -

CDR3aa: CASRPSTGGSNTGELFF
CDR3nt: TGTGCCAGCAGACCAAGTACAGGGGGCTCGAACACCGGGGAGCTGTTTTTT
j_gene: TRBJ2-2
d_gene: TRBD1
len: 17
v_gene: TRBV25-1
abundance: once

CDR3aa: CASSLSPNRGEKLFF
CDR3nt: TGCGCCAGCAGCTTAAGTCCCAATCGGGGTGAAAAACTGTTTTTT
j_gene: TRBJ1-4
d_gene: -
len: 15
v_gene: TRBV5-1
abundance: -

CDR3aa: CASSPGQANQPQHF
CDR3nt: TGCGCCAGCAGCCCCGGACAGGCAAATCAGCCCCAGCATTTT
j_gene: TRBJ1-5
d_gene: TRBD1
len: 14
v_gene: TRBV5-1
abundance: -

CDR3aa: CSVGLSGGAGNEQFF
CDR3nt: TGCAGCGTTGGACTTAGCGGGGGGGCTGGGAATGAGCAGTTCTTC
j_gene: TRBJ2-1
d_gene: TRBD2
len: 15
v_gene: TRBV29-1
abundance: -

CDR3aa: CAPPTVSGGDTEAFF
CDR3nt: TGTGCCCCCCCAACTGTGTCAGGGGGTGACACTGAAGCTTTCTTT
j_gene: TRBJ1-1
d_gene: TRBD1
len: 15
v_gene: TRBV2
abundance: -

CDR3aa: CASRPSRGVYNEKLFF
CDR3nt: TGTGCAAGTCGCCCCTCCAGGGGGGTATATAATGAAAAACTGTTTTTT
j_gene: TRBJ1-4
d_gene: -
len: 16
v_gene: TRBV12-2
abundance: -

CDR3aa: CASSPVPTRAGETQYF
CDR3nt: TGTGCCAGCAGTCCAGTACCCACCAGGGCCGGAGAGACCCAGTACTTC
j_gene: TRBJ2-5
d_gene: -
len: 16
v_gene: TRBV5-6
abundance: -

CDR3aa: CASTRRWQRTEAFF
CDR3nt: TGTGCCAGCACCCGACGCTGGCAGCGGACTGAAGCTTTCTTT
j_gene: TRBJ1-1
d_gene: -
len: 14
v_gene: TRBV2
abundance: -

CDR3aa: CASSSTLGDTQYF
CDR3nt: TGTGCCAGCAGCTCCACACTCGGGGATACGCAGTATTTT
j_gene: TRBJ2-3
d_gene: -
len: 13
v_gene: TRBV7-3
abundance: -

CDR3aa: CASSLTGLAGGYEQFF
CDR3nt: TGTGCCAGCAGCTTGACTGGTCTAGCGGGAGGGTATGAGCAGTTCTTC
j_gene: TRBJ2-1
d_gene: TRBD2
len: 16
v_gene: TRBV5-6
abundance: -

CDR3aa: CASSLKQGAKAFF
CDR3nt: TGTGCTAGCAGCTTAAAACAGGGGGCGAAAGCTTTCTTT
j_gene: TRBJ1-1
d_gene: TRBD1
len: 13
v_gene: TRBV7-7
abundance: -

CDR3aa: CASSARQGASTEAFF
CDR3nt: TGTGCCAGCAGCGCCCGACAGGGGGCGTCCACTGAAGCTTTCTTT
j_gene: TRBJ1-1
d_gene: TRBD1
len: 15
v_gene: TRBV6-1
abundance: few

CDR3aa: CASSARGEQFF
CDR3nt: TGTGCCAGCAGTGCCCGGGGTGAGCAGTTCTTC
j_gene: TRBJ2-1
d_gene: -
len: 11
v_gene: TRBV28
abundance: -

CDR3aa: CASRPTGANTEAFF
CDR3nt: TGTGCCAGCAGACCGACAGGGGCTAACACTGAAGCTTTCTTT
j_gene: TRBJ1-1
d_gene: TRBD1
len: 14
v_gene: TRBV6-5
abundance: -

CDR3aa: CASSESQVLQGQFF
CDR3nt: TGCGCCAGCAGTGAGTCACAGGTTTTACAGGGGCAGTTCTTC
j_gene: TRBJ2-1
d_gene: -
len: 14
v_gene: TRBV10-1
abundance: -

CDR3aa: CASSLEGARTGELFF
CDR3nt: TGTGCCAGCAGCTTGGAGGGGGCGCGCACCGGGGAGCTGTTTTTT
j_gene: TRBJ2-2
d_gene: TRBD1
len: 15
v_gene: TRBV5-4
abundance: -

CDR3aa: CASSQRIGTSGSGDNEQFF
CDR3nt: TGTGCCAGCAGTCAACGAATCGGGACTAGCGGGAGCGGGGACAATGAGCAGTTCTTC
j_gene: TRBJ2-1
d_gene: TRBD2
len: 19
v_gene: TRBV11-3
abundance: once

CDR3aa: CASSLGVPGTNTEAFF
CDR3nt: TGTGCCAGCAGCTTGGGTGTCCCGGGAACGAACACTGAAGCTTTCTTT
j_gene: TRBJ1-1
d_gene: -
len: 16
v_gene: TRBV5-4
abundance: -

CDR3aa: CASRKTGGNEKLFF
CDR3nt: TGTGCCAGCAGGAAGACAGGGGGCAATGAAAAACTGTTTTTT
j_gene: TRBJ1-4
d_gene: TRBD1
len: 14
v_gene: TRBV6-1
abundance: -